A single T cell receptor beta chain is shown here with its context. The data belong to a study of CD8 T cells in Susac syndrome. Blood CD8+ and CD4+ T cells underwent high-throughput TCR beta sequencing. Negative isolation yielded CD4+ and CD8+ T cells, and FACS enriched TEMRA cells. Germline CDR1 and CDR2: SGHDN and FVKESK. Unmatched junction bases numbered 8, after V lost 0 bases and J lost 5 bases. The CDR3 consists of 16 residues. Random-hexamer reverse transcription was applied to about 0.45 to 1 ug RNA. Amplification of the TCR beta CDR3 was carried out by immunoSEQ multiplex PCR, which spanned a total of 54 Vbeta and 13 Jbeta segments. MiXCR, run by TCRdb on the immunoSEQ multiplex PCR reads, gives a single entry per CDR3 protein. The top ten clones hold roughly 0.16% of a sample with about 150,000 distinct CDR3 sequences, roughly 96% of them seen once.

J is TRBJ2-5 and V is TRBV14; 8 bases are a match to TRBD1. The receptor was isolated from a human donor with multiple sclerosis. The sample taken for sequencing was CD8+ T cells from PBMCs. CDR3 bases: TGTGCCAGCAGCCAAGACCCGTGGACAGGGTGGGAGACCCAGTACTTC. Translating it yields CASSQDPWTGWETQYF. Full variable domain (outside the CDR3, taken from reference TRBV14 and TRBJ2-5): EAGVTQFPSHSVIEKGQTVTLRCDPISGHDNLYWYRRVMGKEIKFLLHFVKESKQDESGMPNNRFLAERTGGTYSTLKVQPAELEDSGVYFCASSQDPWTGWETQYFGPGTRLLVL.